This TCR beta chain emerged from a study of early T cells in non-severe SARS-CoV-2 infection. Study-level background: Sequencing targeted bulk RNA from unsorted whole blood, leaving chains unpaired. The study's findings and limits: Matches to VDJdb favored anti-spike CD8 responses and missed private and CD4 specificities.

In the library, individual cDNA molecules carried attached unique molecular identifiers. One entry per CDR3 protein, called by TCRdb with MiXCR from the 5' RACE reads. The data show about 100,000 distinct CDR3 sequences, 8.5% to 14% seen once. This clonotype was counted at least ten times. Its antigen remains unidentified. Germline values: CDR1 MDHEN, CDR2 SYDVKM. Trimming stripped 2 bases from V and 0 bases from J, with 11 bases between. This CDR3 spans 16 amino acids. Sequencing was carried out using whole blood. This TCR was sampled from an adult who was a healthcare worker with PCR-confirmed SARS-CoV-2 infection or an uninfected control (not recorded which). V gene TRBV28 combines with J gene TRBJ1-3; D is ambiguous. In DNA form, the CDR3 reads TGTGCCAGCAGTTTAACCCTTCGGGGCTCTGGAAACACCATATATTTT. Its protein product is CASSLTLRGSGNTIYF.